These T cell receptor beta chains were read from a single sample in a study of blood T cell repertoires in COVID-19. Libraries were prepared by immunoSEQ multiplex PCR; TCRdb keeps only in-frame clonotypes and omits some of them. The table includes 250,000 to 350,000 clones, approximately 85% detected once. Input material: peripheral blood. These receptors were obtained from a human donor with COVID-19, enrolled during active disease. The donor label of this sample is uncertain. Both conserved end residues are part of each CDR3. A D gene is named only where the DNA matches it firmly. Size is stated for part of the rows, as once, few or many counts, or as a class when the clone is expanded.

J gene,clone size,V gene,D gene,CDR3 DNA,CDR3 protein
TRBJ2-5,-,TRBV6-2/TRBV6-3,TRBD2,TGTGCCAGCAGCTCAAGGGAGGGGAAGTTCCAAGAGACCCAGTACTTC,CASSSREGKFQETQYF
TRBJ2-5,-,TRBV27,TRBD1,TGTGCCAGCAGTAGGACAGGGAACGGGGAGACCCAGTACTTC,CASSRTGNGETQYF
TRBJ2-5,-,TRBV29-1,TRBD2,TGCAGCGGGGAGGCGGGAGGTTGGACCCAGTACTTC,CSGEAGGWTQYF
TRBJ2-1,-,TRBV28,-,TGTGCCAGCAAATTAAGGGGGAATGAGCAGTTCTTC,CASKLRGNEQFF
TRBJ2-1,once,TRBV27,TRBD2,TGTGCCAGCGGACGGGGAGGGGAGTTCTTC,CASGRGGEFF
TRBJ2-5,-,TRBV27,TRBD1,TGTGCCAGCAGTTTGACAGGGCCAGAGACCCAGTACTTC,CASSLTGPETQYF
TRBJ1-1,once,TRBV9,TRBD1,TGTGCCAGCAGCGTTAACCCCGACCCGGCCACGGACAGGGGAGCTTTCTTT,CASSVNPDPATDRGAFF
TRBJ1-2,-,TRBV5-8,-,TGTGCCAGCAGCTTGGGCGGGACCCTTTATGGCTACACCTTC,CASSLGGTLYGYTF
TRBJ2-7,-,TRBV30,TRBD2,TGTGCCTGGAGTGTACGACCCGGGGGGTACGAGCAGTACTTC,CAWSVRPGGYEQYF
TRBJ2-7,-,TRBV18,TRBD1,TGTGCCAGCTCACGACAGGACAGGGCCTACGAGCAGTACTTC,CASSRQDRAYEQYF
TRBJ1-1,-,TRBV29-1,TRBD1,TGCAGCGGAGGTGACAGGGGGACCACTGAAGCTTTCTTT,CSGGDRGTTEAFF
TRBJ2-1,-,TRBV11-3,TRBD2,TGTGCCAGCAGCTTGGGACTAGCGGGCTCTTTTGATGAGCAGTTCTTC,CASSLGLAGSFDEQFF
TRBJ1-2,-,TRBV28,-,TGTGCCAGCAGTTTGTCGGAGGGGGGGTCATACTATGGCTACACCTTC,CASSLSEGGSYYGYTF
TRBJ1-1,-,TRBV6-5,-,TGTGCCAGCTCCCAGGAGCGGGTCACTGAAGCTTTCTTT,CASSQERVTEAFF
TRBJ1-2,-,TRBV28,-,TGTGCCAGCAGCCGGACAGACTTGAATGGCTACACCTTC,CASSRTDLNGYTF
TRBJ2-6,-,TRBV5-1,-,TGCGCCAGCAGCAATGCGGTCTCTGGGGCCAACGTCCTGACTTTC,CASSNAVSGANVLTF